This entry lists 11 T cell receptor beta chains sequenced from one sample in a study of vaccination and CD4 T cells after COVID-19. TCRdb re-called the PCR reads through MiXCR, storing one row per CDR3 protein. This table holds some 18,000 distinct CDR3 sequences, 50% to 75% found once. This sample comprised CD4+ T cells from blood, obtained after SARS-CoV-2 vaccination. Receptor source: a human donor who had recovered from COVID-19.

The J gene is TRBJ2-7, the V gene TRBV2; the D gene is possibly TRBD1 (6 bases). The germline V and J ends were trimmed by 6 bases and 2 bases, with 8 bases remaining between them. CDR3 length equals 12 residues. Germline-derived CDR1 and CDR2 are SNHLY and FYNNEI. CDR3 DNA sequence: TGTGCCAGCAGACAGGGACCCTACGAGCAGTACTTC. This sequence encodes CASRQGPYEQYF.

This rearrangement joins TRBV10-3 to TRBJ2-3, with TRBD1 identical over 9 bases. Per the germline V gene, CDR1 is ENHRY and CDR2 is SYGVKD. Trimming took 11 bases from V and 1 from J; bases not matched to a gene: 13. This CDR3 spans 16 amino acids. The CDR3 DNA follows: TGTGCCGCCCAAAGAGCATGGACAGGGGGCACAGATACGCAGTATTTT. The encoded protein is CAAQRAWTGGTDTQYF.

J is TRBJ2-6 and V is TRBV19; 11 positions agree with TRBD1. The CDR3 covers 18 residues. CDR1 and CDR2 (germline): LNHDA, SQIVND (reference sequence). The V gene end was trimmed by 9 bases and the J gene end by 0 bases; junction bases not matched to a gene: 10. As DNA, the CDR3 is TGTGCCAGCCGGGACAGGGGGACCGACAGCTCTGGGGCCAACGTCCTGACTTTC. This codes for CASRDRGTDSSGANVLTF.

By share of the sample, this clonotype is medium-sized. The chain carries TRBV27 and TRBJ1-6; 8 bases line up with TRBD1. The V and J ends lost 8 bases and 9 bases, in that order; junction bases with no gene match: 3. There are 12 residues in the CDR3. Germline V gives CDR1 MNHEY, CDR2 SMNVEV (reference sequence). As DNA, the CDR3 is TGTGCCAGCGGACAGGGTTTTTCACCCCTCCACTTT. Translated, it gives CASGQGFSPLHF.

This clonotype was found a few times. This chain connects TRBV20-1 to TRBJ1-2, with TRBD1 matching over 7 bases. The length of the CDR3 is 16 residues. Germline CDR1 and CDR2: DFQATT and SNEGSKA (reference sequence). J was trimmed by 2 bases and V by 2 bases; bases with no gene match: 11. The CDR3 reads CSARQFPGGANYGYTF. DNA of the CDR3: TGCAGTGCTAGACAATTTCCAGGGGGAGCAAACTATGGCTACACCTTC.

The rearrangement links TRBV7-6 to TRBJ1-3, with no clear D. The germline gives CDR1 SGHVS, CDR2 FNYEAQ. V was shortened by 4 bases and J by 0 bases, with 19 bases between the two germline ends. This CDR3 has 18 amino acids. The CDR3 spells CASSSTSTGGVSGNTIYF. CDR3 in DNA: TGTGCCAGCAGCTCCACCAGTACCGGTGGGGTCTCTGGAAACACCATATATTTT.

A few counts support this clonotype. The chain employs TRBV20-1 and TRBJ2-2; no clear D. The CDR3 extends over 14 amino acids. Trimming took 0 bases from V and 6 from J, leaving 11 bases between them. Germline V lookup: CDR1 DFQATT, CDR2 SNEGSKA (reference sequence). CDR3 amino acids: CSARDVQEPGELFF. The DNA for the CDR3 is TGCAGTGCTAGAGATGTCCAGGAGCCCGGGGAGCTGTTTTTT.

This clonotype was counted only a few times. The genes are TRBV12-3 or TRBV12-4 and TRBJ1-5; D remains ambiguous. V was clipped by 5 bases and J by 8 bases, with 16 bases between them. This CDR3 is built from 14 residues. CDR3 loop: CASSERPDVKPQHF. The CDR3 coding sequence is TGTGCCAGCAGTGAGAGACCGGACGTTAAGCCCCAGCATTTT.

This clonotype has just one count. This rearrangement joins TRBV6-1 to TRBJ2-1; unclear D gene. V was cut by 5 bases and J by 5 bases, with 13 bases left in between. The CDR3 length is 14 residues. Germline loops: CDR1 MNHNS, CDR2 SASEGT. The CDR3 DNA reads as TGTGCCAGCAGTAATATGAACGCCCACAATGAGCAGTTCTTC. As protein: CASSNMNAHNEQFF.

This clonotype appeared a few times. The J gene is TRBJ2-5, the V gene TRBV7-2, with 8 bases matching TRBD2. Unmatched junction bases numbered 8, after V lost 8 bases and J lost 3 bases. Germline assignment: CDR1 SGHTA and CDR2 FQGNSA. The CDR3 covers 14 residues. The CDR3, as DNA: TGTGCCAGCGGGGGAGCGGGAGTAAAAGAGACCCAGTACTTC. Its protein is CASGGAGVKETQYF.

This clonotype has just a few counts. The CDR3 sequence is CASSLQAQTEAFF. The CDR3 DNA is TGTGCCAGCAGCTTACAGGCACAGACTGAAGCTTTCTTT. The rearrangement links TRBV7-3 to TRBJ1-1, with D hard to call. Between the trimmed V and J ends, which lost 2 bases and 5 bases, there was a span of 9 bases. Germline CDR1 SGHTA, CDR2 FQGTGA. There are 13 residues in the CDR3.